Listed here is a single TCR beta chain. Original methodology: Using reference gene primer amplification, nucleated cell counts were estimated. The repertoire was sequenced with immunoSEQ multiplex PCR; TCRdb's copy has only in-frame clones and lacks some. Clone size and the V and J calls come from that table; the DNA yielded D and trimming. Among more than 150,000 clones, more than 80% were seen once, and the ten largest hold about 2.8%. This sample was included in a study of blood T cell repertoires in COVID-19. About the study: The samples span acute and convalescent COVID-19 from the United States, Italy and Spain.

The CDR3 covers 16 residues. V shed 5 bases, J shed 4 bases, and the junction held 10 bases outside the gene matches. The germline CDR1 and CDR2 sequences are SGHAT and FQNNGV. V gene TRBV11-2 combines with J gene TRBJ2-5; TRBD2 agrees at 10 bases. The receptor's source is a man aged 55 to 70 with acute or convalescent COVID-19. The sample comprised peripheral blood. CDR3 amino acids: CASSPVSGGAPETQYF. The DNA for the CDR3 is TGTGCCAGCAGCCCAGTAAGCGGGGGGGCCCCAGAGACCCAGTACTTC. The variable domain in full, completed from reference TRBV11-2 and TRBJ2-5, reads EAGVAQSPRYKIIEKRQSVAFWCNPISGHATLYWYQQILGQGPKLLIQFQNNGVVDDSQLPKDRFSAERLKGVDSTLKIQPAKLEDSAVYLCASSPVSGGAPETQYFGPGTRLLVL.